The T cell receptor (beta chain) described here comes from a study of blood T cell repertoires in COVID-19. The count of this clone is one. Participant age was roughly 18 to 100 years, and participants resided in approximately 24 US areas. V shed 6 bases and J shed 9 bases, with 12 bases lying between them. From germline, CDR1 is SNHLY and CDR2 FYNNEI. The CDR3 has 11 amino acids. In the source study's methods: Using reference gene primer amplification, nucleated cell counts were estimated. Profiled with immunoSEQ multiplex PCR; TCRdb holds only in-frame clones, not every one. For V, J and clone size, that table is used; D and trimming come from the DNA. The data contain 250,000 to 350,000 clones, 70% to 90% of them singletons.

This sequence was found in a woman under 40 who had recovered from COVID-19. The chain combines TRBV2 with TRBJ2-7; D is ambiguous. Sequenced input: PBMCs or T cells enriched from blood (not recorded which). CDR3 sequence: CASSVQTGQYF. The CDR3 nucleotides are TGTGCCAGCAGCGTACAAACGGGGCAGTACTTC.